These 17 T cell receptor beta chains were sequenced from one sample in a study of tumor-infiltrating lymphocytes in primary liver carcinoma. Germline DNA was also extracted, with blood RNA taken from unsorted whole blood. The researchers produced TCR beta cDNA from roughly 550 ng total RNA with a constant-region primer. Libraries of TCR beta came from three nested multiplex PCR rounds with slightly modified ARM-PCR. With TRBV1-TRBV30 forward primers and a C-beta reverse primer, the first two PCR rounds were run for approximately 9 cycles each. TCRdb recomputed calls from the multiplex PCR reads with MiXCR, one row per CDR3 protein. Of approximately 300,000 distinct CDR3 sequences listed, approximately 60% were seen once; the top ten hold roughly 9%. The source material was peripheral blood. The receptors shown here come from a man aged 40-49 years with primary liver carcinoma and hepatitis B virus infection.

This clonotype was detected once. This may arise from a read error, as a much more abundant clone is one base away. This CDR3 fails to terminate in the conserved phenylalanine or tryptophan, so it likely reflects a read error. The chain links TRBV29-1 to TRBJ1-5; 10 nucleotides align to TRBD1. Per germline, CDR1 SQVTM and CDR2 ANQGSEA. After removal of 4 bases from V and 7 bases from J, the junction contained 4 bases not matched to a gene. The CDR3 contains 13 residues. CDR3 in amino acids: CSVGQGAKQPQHS. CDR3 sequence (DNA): TGCAGCGTTGGACAGGGGGCCAAGCAGCCCCAGCATTCT.

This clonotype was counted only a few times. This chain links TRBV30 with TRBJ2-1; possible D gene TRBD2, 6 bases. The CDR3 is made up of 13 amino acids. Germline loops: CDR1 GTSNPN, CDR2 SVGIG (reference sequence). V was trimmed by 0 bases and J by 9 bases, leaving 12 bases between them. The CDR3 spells CAWSVPGSTEQFF. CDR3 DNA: TGTGCCTGGAGTGTACCCGGGAGCACTGAGCAGTTCTTC.

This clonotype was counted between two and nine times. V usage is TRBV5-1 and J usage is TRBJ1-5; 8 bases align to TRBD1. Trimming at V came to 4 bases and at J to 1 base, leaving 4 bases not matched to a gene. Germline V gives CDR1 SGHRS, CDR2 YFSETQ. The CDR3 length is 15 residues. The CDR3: CASSLTGGSNQPQHF. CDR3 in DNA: TGCGCCAGCAGCCTCACAGGGGGGAGCAATCAGCCCCAGCATTTT.

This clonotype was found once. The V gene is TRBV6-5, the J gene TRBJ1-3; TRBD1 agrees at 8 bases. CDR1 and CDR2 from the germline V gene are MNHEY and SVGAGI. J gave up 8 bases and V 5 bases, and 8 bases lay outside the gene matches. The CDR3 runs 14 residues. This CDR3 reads CASSQQGTGDTIYF. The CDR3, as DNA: TGTGCCAGCAGTCAACAGGGGACAGGAGACACCATATATTTT.

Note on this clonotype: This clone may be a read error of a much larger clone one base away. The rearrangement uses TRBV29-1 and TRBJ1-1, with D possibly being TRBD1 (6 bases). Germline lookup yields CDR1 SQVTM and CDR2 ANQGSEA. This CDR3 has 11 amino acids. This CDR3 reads CSGAGDAEVFF. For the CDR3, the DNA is TGCAGCGGCGCAGGGGACGCTGAAGTTTTCTTT.

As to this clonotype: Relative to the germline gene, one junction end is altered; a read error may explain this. The CDR3 is CAGSGGGFTDTQYF. CDR3 nucleotides: TGTGCCGGCAGTGGGGGGGGGTTCACAGATACGCAGTATTTT. This sequence joins TRBV6-6 and TRBJ2-3; TRBD2 agrees at 7 bases. CDR3 size: 14 residues. Germline V CDR1 and CDR2: MNHNY, SVGAGI (reference sequence).

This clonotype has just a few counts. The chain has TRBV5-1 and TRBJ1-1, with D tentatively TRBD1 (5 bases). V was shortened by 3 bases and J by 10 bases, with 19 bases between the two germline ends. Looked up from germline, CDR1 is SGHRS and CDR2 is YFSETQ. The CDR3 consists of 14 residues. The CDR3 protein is CASSSPGWGMRAFF. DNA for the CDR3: TGCGCCAGCAGCTCCCCGGGATGGGGGATGAGAGCTTTCTTT.

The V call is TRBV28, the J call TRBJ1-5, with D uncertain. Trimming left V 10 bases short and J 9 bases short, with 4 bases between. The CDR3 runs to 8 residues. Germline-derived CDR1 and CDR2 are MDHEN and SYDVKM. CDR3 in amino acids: CATAPQHF. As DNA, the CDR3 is TGTGCCACCGCGCCCCAGCATTTT.

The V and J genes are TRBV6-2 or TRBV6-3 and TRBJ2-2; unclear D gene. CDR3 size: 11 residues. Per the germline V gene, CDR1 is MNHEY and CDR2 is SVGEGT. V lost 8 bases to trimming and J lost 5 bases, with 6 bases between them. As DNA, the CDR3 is TGTGCCAGCCAAAGGACCGGGGAGCTGTTTTTT. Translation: CASQRTGELFF.

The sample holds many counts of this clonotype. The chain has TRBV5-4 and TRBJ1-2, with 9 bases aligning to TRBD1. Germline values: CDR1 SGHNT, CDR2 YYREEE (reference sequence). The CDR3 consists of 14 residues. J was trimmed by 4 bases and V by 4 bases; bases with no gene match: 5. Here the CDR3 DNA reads TGTGCCAGCAGCACCGAGACAGGGGGCTATGGCTACACCTTC. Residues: CASSTETGGYGYTF.

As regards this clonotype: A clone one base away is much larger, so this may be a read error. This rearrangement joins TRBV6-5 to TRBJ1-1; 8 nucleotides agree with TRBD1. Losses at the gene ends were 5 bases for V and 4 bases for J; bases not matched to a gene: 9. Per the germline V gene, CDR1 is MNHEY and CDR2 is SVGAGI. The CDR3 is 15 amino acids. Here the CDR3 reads CASSKLDRVITEAFF. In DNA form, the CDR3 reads TGTGCCAGCAGTAAATTGGACAGGGTGATCACTGAAGCTTTCTTT.

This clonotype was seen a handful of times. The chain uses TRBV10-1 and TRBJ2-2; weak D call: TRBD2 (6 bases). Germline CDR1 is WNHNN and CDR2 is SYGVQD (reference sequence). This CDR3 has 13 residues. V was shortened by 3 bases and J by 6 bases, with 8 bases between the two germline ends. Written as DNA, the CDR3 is TGCGCCAGCAGTGAACTAGCTCCCGGGGAGCTGTTTTTT. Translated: CASSELAPGELFF.

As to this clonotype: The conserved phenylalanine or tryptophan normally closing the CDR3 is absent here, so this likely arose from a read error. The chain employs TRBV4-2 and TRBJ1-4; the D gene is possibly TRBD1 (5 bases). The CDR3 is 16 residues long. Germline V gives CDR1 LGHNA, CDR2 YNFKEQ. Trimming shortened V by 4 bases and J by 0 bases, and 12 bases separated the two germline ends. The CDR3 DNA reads TGTGCCAGCAGCCCTGGGACGGAGACAACTAATGAAAAACTGTTTTAT. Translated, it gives CASSPGTETTNEKLFY.

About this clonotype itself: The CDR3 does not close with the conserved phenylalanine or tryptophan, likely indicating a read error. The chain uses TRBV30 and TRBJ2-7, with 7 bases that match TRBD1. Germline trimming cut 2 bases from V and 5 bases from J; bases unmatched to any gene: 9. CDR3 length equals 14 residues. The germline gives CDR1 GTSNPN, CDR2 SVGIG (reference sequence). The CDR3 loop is CAWSNNGTGDEQYL. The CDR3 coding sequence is TGTGCCTGGAGTAATAACGGAACAGGGGACGAGCAGTACCTC.

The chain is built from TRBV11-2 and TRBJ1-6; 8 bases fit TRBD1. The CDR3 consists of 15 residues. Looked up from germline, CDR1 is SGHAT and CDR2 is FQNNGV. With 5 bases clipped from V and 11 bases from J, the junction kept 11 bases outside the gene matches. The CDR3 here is CASSQGQGLNPPLHF. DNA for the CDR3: TGTGCCAGCAGCCAAGGACAGGGACTGAACCCACCCCTCCACTTT.

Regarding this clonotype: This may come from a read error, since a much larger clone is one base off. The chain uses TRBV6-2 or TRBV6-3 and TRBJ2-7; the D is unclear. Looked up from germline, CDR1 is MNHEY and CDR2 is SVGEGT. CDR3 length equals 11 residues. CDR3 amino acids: CASNYYYEQYF. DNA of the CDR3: TGTGCCAGCAATTACTACTACGAGCAGTACTTC.

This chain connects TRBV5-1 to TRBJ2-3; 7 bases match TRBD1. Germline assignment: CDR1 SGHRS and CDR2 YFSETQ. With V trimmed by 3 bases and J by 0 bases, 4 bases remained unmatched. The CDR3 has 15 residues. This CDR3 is CASSYRQGSTDTQYF. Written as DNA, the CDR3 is TGCGCCAGCAGCTATCGACAGGGAAGCACAGATACGCAGTATTTT.